The 5 T cell receptor beta chains given below trace back to one sample, sequenced in a study of identical twins. TCRdb redid the calling of the 5' RACE reads with MiXCR, one entry per CDR3 protein. The table lists 400,000 or so distinct CDR3 sequences, approximately 8.8% of them singletons. Sample: naive T cells sorted from blood. The receptors come from a woman in her 50s in good health.

V is TRBV12-3 or TRBV12-4 and J is TRBJ2-2; the D gene is possibly TRBD1 (5 bases). V gave up 6 bases and J gave up 7 bases, with 21 bases separating them. The length of the CDR3 is 16 residues. DNA for the CDR3: TGTGCCAGCAGCGTCGCCCAGGGTAGATCTAACGGGGAGCTGTTTTTT. Translating gives CASSVAQGRSNGELFF.

This clonotype was picked up a small number of times. The CDR3 sequence: CASSPPQEHEQYF. Here the CDR3 DNA reads TGTGCCAGCTCACCACCGCAGGAGCACGAGCAGTACTTC. This chain uses TRBV18 with TRBJ2-7; D uncertain. The CDR3 loop spans 13 amino acids. Germline CDR1 and CDR2: KGHSH and LQKENI. Trimming left V 0 bases short and J 5 bases short, with 8 bases between.

As for this clonotype: One end of the junction fails to match germline, which may point to a read error. The chain combines TRBV9 with TRBJ1-1, with D possibly matching TRBD1 (5 bases). Per the germline V gene, CDR1 is SGDLS and CDR2 is YYNGEE. The CDR3 sequence is 16 residues long. This CDR3 is CASSVRGGDPNPEAFF. As DNA, the CDR3 is TGTGCCAGCAGCGTCCGAGGTGGGGACCCGAACCCTGAAGCTTTCTTT.

The gene calls are TRBV10-2 and TRBJ1-5; 7 nucleotides line up with TRBD1. The V gene end was trimmed by 0 bases and the J gene end by 2 bases; junction bases not matched to a gene: 4. CDR1 and CDR2 from the germline V gene are WSHSY and SAAADI. CDR3 length: 16 residues. DNA for the CDR3: TGCGCCAGCAGTGAGTCGATGACAGGGCGCAATCAGCCCCAGCATTTT. As protein: CASSESMTGRNQPQHF.

This clonotype was observed a handful of times. The chain links TRBV10-3 to TRBJ1-1, with D perhaps matching TRBD1 (6 bases). Trimming pared 11 bases from V and 5 bases from J, leaving 18 bases between. CDR3 size: 13 residues. Germline V gives CDR1 ENHRY, CDR2 SYGVKD. CDR3 bases: TGTGCCTCGGTGGAGGGGGGCAGAACTGAAGCTTTCTTT. Amino acids: CASVEGGRTEAFF.